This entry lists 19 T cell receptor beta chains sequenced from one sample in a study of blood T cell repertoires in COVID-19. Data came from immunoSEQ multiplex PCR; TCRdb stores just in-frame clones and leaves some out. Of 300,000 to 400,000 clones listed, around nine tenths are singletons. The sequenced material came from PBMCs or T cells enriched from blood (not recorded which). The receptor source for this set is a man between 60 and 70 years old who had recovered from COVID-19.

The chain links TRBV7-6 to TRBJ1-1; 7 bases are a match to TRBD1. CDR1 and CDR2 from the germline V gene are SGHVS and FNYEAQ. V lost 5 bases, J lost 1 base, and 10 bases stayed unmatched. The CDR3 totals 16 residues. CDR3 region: CASSPTRGASNTEAFF. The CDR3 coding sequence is TGTGCCAGCAGCCCAACCAGGGGGGCATCGAACACTGAAGCTTTCTTT.

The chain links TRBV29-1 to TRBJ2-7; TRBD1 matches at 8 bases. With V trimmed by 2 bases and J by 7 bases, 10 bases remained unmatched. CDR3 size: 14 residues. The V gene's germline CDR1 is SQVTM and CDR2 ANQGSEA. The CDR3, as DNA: TGCAGCGTTGAAATAGGGGCCAGGGGGCGGGAGCAGTACTTC. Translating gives CSVEIGARGREQYF.

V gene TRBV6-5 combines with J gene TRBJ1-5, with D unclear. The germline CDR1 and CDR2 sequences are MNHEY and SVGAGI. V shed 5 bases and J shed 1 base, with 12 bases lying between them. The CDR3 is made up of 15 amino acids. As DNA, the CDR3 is TGTGCCAGCAGTCGAGTGGGAGGGAGCAATCAGCCCCAGCATTTT. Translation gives CASSRVGGSNQPQHF.

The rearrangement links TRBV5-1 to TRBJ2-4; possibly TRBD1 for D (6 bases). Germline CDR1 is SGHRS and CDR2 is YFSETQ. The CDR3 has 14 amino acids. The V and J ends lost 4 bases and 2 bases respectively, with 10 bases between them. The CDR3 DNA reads TGCGCCAGCAGCACACAGGGTACCAAAAACATTCAGTACTTC. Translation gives CASSTQGTKNIQYF. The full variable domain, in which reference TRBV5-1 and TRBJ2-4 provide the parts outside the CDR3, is KAGVTQTPRYLIKTRGQQVTLSCSPISGHRSVSWYQQTPGQGLQFLFEYFSETQRNKGNFPGRFSGRQFSNSRSEMNVSTLELGDSALYLCASSTQGTKNIQYFGAGTRLSVL.

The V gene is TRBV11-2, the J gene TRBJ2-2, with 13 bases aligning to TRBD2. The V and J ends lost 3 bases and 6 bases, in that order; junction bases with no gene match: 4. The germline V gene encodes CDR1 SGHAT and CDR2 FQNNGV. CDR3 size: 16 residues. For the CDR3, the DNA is TGTGCCAGCAGCTTCAGTACTAGCGGGAGGGCCGGGGAGCTGTTTTTT. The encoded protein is CASSFSTSGRAGELFF.

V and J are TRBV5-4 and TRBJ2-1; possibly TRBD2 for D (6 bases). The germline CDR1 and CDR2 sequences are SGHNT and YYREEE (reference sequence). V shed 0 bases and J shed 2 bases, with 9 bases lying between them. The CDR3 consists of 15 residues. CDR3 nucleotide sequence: TGTGCCAGCAGCTTGGCGGGAGAAGCCTACAATGAGCAGTTCTTC. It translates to CASSLAGEAYNEQFF.

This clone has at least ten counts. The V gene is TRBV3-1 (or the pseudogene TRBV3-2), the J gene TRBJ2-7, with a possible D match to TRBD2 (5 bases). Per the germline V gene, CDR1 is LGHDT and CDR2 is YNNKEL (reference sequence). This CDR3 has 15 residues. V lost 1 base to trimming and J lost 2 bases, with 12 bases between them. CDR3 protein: CASSQVLSGTYEQYF. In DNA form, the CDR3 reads TGTGCCAGCAGCCAAGTTCTCAGCGGAACCTACGAGCAGTACTTC.

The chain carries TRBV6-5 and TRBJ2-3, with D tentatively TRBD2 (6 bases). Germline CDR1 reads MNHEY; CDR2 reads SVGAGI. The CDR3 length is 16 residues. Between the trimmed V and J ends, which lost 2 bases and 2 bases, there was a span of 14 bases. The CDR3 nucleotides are TGTGCCAGCAGTTACACGGGGGTCCCATACACAGATACGCAGTATTTT. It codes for CASSYTGVPYTDTQYF.

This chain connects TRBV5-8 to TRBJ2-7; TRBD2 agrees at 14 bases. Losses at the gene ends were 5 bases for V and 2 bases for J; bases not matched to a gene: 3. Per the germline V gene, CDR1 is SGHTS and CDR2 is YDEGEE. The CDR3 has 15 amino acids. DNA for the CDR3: TGTGCCAGCAGGCGGGGACTAGCGGGAGCCTACGAGCAGTACTTC. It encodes CASRRGLAGAYEQYF.

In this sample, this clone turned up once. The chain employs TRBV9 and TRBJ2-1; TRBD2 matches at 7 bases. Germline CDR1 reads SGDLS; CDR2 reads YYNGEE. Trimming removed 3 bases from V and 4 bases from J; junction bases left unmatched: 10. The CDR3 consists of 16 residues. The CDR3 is CASSGGLGREYNEQFF. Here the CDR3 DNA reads TGTGCCAGCAGCGGGGGCTTAGGGAGGGAGTACAATGAGCAGTTCTTC.

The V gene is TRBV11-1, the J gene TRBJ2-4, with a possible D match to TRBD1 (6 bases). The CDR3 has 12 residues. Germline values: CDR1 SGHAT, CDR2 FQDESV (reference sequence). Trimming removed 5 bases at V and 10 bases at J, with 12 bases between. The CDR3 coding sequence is TGTGCCAGCAGCGAAGGACAGTTTATTCAGTACTTC. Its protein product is CASSEGQFIQYF.

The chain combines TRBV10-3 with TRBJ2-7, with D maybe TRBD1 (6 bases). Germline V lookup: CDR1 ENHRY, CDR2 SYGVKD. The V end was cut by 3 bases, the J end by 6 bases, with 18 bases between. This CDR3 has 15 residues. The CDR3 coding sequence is TGTGCCATCAGTGACCTACAGGGTCTCTCCAGCGAGCAGTACTTC. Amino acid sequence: CAISDLQGLSSEQYF.

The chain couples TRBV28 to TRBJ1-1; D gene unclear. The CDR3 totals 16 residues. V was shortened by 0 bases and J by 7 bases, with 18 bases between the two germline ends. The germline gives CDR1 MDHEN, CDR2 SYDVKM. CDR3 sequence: CASSLWPMGVNIEAFF. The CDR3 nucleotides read TGTGCCAGCAGTTTATGGCCCATGGGAGTTAATATTGAAGCTTTCTTT.

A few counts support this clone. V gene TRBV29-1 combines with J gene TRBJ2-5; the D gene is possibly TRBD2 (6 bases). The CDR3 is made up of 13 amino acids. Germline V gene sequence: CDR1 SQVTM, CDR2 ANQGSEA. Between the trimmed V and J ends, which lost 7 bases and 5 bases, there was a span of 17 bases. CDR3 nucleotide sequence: TGCAGCGCGGCGGCGGGGCCTAGGGAGACCCAGTACTTC. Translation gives CSAAAGPRETQYF.

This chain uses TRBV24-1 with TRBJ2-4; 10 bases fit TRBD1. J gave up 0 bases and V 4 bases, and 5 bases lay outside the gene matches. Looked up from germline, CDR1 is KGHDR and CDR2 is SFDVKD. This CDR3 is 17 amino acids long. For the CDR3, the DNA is TGTGCCACCAGTGACAACGGACAGGGGGGAGCCAAAAACATTCAGTACTTC. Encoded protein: CATSDNGQGGAKNIQYF.

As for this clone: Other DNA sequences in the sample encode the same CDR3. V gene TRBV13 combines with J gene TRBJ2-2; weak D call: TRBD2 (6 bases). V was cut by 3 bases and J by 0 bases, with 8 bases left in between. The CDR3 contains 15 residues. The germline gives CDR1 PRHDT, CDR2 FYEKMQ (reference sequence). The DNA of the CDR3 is TGTGCCAGCAGCTTGGGACTGGCGAACACCGGGGAGCTGTTTTTT. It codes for CASSLGLANTGELFF.

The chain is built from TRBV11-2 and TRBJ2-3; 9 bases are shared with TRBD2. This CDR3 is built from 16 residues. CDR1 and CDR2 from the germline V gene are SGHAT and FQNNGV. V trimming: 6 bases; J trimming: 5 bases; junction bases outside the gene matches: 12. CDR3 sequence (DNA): TGTGCCAGCAGTTATCCCCGGACTAGCGCTGGAGATACGCAGTATTTT. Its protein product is CASSYPRTSAGDTQYF.

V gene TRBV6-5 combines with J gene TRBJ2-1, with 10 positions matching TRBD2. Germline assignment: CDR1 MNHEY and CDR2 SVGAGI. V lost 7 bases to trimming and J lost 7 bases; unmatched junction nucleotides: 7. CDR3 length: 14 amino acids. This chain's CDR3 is CASILAGVGNEQFF. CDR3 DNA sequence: TGTGCCAGCATCCTAGCGGGAGTCGGAAATGAGCAGTTCTTC.

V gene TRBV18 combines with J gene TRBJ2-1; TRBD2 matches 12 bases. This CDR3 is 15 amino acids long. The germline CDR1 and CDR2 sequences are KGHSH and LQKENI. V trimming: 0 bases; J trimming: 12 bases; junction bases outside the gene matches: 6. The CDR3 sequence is CASSPPGLAGKGQFF. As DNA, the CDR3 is TGTGCCAGCTCACCACCCGGACTAGCGGGAAAGGGGCAGTTCTTC.